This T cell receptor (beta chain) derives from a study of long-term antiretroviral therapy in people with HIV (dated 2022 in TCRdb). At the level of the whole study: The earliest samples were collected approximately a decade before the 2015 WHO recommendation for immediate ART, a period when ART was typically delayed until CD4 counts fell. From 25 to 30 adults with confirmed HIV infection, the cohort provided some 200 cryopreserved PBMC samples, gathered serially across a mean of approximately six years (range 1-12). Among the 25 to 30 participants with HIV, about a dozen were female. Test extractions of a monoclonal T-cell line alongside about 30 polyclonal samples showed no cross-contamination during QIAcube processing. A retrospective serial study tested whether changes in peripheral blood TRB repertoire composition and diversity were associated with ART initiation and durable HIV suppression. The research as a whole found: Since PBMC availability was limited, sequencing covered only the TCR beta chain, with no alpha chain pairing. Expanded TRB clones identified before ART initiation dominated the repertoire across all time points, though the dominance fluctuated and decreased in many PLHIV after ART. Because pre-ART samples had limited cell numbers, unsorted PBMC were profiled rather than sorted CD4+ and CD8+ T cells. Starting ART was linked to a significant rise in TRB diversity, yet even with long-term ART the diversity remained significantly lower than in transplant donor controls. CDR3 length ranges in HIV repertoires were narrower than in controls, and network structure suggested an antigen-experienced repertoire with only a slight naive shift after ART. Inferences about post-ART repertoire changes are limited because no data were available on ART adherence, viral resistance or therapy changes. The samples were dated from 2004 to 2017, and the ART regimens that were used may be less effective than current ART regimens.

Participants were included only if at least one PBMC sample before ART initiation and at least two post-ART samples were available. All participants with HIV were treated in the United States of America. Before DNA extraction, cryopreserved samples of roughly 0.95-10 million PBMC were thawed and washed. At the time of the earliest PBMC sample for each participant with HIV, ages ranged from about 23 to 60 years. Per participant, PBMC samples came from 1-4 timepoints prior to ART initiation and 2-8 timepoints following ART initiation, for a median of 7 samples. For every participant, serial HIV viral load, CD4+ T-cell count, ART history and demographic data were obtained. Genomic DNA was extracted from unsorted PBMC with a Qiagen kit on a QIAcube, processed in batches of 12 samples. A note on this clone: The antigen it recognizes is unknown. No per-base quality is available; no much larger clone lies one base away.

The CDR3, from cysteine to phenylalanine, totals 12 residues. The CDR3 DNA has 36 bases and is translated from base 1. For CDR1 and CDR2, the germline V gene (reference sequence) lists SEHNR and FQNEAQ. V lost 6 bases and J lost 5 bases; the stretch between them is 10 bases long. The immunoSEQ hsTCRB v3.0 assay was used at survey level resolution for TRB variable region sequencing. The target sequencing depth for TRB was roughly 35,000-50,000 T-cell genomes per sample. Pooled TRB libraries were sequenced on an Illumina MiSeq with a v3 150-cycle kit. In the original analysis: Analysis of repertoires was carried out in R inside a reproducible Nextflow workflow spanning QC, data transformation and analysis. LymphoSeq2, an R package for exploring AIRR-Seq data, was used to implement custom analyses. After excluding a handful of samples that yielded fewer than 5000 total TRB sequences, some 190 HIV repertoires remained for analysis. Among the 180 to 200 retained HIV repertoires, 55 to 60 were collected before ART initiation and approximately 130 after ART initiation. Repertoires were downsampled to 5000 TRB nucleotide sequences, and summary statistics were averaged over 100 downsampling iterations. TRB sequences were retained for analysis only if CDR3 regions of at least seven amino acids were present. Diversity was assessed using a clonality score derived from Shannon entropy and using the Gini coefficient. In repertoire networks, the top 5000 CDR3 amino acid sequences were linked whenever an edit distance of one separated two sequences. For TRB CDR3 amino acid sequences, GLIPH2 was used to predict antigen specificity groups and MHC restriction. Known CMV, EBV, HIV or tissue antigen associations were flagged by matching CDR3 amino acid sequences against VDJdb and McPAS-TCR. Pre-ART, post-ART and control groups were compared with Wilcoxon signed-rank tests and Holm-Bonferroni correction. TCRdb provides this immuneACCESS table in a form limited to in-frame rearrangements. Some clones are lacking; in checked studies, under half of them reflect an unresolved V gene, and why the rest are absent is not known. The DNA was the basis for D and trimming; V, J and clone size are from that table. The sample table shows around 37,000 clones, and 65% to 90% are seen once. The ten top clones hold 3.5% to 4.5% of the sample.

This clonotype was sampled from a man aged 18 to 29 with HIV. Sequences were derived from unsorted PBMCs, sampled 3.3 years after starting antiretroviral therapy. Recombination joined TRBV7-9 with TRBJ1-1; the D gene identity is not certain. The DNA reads TGTGCCAGCAGTGTCGTAAGGACTGAAGCTTTCTTT. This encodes CASSVVRTEAFF.